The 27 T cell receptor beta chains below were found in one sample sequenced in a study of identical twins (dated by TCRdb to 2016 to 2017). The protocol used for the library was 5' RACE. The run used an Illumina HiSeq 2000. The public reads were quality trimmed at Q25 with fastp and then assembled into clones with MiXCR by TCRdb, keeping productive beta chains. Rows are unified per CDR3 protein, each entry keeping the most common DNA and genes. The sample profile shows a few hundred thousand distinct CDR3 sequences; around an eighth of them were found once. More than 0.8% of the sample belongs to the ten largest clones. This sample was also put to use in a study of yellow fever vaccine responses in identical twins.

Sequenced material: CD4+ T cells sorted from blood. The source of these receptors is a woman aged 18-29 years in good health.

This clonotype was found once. The CDR3 reads CASSTRGLAGAYNEQFF. In DNA, the CDR3 is TGTGCCAGTAGTACCCGAGGACTAGCGGGAGCCTACAATGAGCAGTTCTTC. This chain connects TRBV19 to TRBJ2-1; 13 bases are a match to TRBD2. From germline, CDR1 is LNHDA and CDR2 SQIVND (reference sequence). The CDR3 length is 17 residues. Unmatched junction bases numbered 5, after V lost 4 bases and J lost 2 bases.

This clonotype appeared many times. The CDR3 DNA is TGTGCCAGCATCCCAAAGGCAGAGGGCAGGACCGGGGAGCTGTTTTTT. Translated, it gives CASIPKAEGRTGELFF. The rearrangement uses TRBV7-8 and TRBJ2-2; D perhaps matches TRBD2 (5 bases). This CDR3 has 16 residues. From germline, CDR1 is SGHVS and CDR2 FQNEAQ. Trimming left V 7 bases short and J 5 bases short, with 20 bases between.

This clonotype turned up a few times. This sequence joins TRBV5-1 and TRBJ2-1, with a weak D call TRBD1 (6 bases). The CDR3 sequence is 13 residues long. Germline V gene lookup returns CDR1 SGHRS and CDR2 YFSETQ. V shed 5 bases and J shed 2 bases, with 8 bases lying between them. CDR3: CASRGATYNEQFF. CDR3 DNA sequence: TGCGCCAGCAGGGGGGCCACCTACAATGAGCAGTTCTTC.

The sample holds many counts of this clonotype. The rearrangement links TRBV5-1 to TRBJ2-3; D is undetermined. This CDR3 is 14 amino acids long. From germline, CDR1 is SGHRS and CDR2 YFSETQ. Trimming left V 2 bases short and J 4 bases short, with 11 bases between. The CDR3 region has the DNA TGCGCCAGCAGCTTAACCGAACAATCAGATACGCAGTATTTT. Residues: CASSLTEQSDTQYF.

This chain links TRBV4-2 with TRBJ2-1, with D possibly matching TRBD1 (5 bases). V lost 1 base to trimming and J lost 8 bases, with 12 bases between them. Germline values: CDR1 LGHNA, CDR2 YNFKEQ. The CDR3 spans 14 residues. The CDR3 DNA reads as TGTGCCAGCAGCCAAGGTCGGCAGGGCGATGAGCAGTTCTTC. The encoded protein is CASSQGRQGDEQFF.

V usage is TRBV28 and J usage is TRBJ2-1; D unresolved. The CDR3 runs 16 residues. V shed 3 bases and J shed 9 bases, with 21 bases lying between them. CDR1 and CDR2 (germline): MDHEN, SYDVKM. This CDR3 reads CASSFFFFLLSSEQFF. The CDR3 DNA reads TGTGCCAGCAGTTTTTTTTTCTTCCTCCTCTCCAGTGAGCAGTTCTTC.

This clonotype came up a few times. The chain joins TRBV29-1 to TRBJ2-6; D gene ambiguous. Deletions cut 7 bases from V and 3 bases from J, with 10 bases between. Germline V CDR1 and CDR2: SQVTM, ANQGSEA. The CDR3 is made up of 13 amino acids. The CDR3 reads CSGIFHGANVLTF. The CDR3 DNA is TGCAGCGGAATCTTCCATGGGGCCAACGTCCTGACTTTC.

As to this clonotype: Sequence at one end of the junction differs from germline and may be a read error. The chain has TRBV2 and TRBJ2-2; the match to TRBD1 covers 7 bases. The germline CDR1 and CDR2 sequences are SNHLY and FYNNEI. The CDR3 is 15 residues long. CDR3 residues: CASSTDRANAGELFF. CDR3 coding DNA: TGTGCCAGCAGTACTGACAGGGCGAACGCCGGGGAGCTGTTTTTT.

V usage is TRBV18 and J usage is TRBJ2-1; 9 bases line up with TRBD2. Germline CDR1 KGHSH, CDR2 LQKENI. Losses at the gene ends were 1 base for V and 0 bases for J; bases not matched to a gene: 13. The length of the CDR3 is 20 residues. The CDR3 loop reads CASSPLGTRLAESSYNEQFF. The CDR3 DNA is TGTGCCAGCTCACCACTCGGGACAAGACTAGCGGAGAGCTCCTACAATGAGCAGTTCTTC.

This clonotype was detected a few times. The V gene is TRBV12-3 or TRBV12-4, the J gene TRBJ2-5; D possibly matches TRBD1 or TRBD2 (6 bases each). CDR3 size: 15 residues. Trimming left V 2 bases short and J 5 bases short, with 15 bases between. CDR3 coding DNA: TGTGCCAGCAGTTTAAGTTTCGGGGGCAGGGAGACCCAGTACTTC. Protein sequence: CASSLSFGGRETQYF.

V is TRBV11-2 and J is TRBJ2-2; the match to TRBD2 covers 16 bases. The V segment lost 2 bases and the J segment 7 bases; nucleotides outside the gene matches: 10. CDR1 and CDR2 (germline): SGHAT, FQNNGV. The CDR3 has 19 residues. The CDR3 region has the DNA TGTGCCAGCAGCTTATTGGGACTAGCGGGAGGGCGTCTTAGCGGGGAGCTGTTTTTT. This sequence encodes CASSLLGLAGGRLSGELFF.

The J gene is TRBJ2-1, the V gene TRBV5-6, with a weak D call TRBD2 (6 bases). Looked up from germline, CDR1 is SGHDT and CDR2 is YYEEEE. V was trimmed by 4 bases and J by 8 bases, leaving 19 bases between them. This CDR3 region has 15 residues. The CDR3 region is CASSRLDEWEHEQFF. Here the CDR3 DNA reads TGTGCCAGCAGCCGACTAGACGAATGGGAGCATGAGCAGTTCTTC. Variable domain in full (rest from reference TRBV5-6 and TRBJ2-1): DAGVTQSPTHLIKTRGQQVTLRCSPKSGHDTVSWYQQALGQGPQFIFQYYEEEERQRGNFPDRFSGHQFPNYSSELNVNALLLGDSALYLCASSRLDEWEHEQFFGPGTRLTVL.

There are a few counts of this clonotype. The CDR3 sequence: CASSRMTSGGSYNEQFF. CDR3 sequence (DNA): TGTGCCAGCAGCCGTATGACCAGCGGGGGTTCCTACAATGAGCAGTTCTTC. V usage is TRBV11-2 and J usage is TRBJ2-1; 8 bases align to TRBD2. The CDR3 consists of 17 residues. The V and J ends lost 5 bases and 1 base, in that order; junction bases with no gene match: 10. The V gene's germline CDR1 is SGHAT and CDR2 FQNNGV.

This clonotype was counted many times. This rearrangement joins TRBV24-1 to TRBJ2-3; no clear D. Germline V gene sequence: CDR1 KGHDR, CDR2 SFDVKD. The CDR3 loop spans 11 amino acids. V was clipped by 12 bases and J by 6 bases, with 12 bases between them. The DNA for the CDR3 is TGTGCCCTAACGACCAGCGATACGCAGTATTTT. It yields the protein CALTTSDTQYF.

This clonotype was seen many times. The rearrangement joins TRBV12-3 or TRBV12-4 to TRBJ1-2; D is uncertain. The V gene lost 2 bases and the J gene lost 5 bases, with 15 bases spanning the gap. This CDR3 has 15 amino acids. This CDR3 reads CASSLLGGVAYGYTF. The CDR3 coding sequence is TGTGCCAGCAGTTTATTGGGTGGGGTTGCGTATGGCTACACCTTC.

This CDR3 reads CSAAPTSGGWETQYF. CDR3 nucleotides: TGCAGTGCTGCTCCGACTAGCGGGGGGTGGGAGACCCAGTACTTC. The chain links TRBV20-1 to TRBJ2-5; 13 bases are a match to TRBD2. There are 15 residues in the CDR3. V was clipped by 5 bases and J by 5 bases; unmatched bases: 8. From germline, CDR1 is DFQATT and CDR2 SNEGSKA (reference sequence).

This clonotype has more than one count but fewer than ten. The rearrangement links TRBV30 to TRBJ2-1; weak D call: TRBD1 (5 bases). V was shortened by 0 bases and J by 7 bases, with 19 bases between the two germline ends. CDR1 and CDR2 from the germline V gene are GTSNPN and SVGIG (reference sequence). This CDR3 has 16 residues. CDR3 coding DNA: TGTGCCTGGAGTGTACTAAGGGGAAACCACCGGAATGAGCAGTTCTTC. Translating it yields CAWSVLRGNHRNEQFF.

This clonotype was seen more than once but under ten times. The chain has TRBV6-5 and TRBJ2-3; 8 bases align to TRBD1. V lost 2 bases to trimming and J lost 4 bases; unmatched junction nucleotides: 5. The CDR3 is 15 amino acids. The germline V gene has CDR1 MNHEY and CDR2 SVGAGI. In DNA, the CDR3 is TGTGCCAGCAGTTACAGATCACAGGGGGCAGATACGCAGTATTTT. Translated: CASSYRSQGADTQYF.

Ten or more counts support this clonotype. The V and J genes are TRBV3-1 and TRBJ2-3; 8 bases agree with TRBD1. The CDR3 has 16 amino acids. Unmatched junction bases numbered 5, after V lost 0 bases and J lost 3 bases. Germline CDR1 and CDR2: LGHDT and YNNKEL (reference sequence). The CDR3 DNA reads TGTGCCAGCAGCCAAGATGCAGGGGGCCGGACAGATACGCAGTATTTT. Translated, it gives CASSQDAGGRTDTQYF.

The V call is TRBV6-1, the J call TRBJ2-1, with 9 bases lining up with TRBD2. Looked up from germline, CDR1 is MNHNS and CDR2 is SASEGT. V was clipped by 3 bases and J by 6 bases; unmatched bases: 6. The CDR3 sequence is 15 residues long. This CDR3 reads CASSDAGRGGNEQFF. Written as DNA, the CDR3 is TGTGCCAGCAGTGATGCGGGGCGGGGGGGCAATGAGCAGTTCTTC.

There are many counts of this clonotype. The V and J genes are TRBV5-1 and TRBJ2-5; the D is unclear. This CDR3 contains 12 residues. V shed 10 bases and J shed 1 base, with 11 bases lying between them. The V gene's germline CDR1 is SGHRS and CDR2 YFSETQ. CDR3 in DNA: TGCGCCTCCGCCCGGACCCAAGAGACCCAGTACTTC. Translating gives CASARTQETQYF.

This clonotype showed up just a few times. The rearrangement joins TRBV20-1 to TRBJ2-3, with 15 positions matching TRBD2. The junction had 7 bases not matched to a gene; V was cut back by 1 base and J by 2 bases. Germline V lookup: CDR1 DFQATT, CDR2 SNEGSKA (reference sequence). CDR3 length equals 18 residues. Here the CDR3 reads CSARGGLAGGRYTDTQYF. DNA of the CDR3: TGCAGTGCTAGAGGCGGACTAGCGGGGGGGCGGTACACAGATACGCAGTATTTT.

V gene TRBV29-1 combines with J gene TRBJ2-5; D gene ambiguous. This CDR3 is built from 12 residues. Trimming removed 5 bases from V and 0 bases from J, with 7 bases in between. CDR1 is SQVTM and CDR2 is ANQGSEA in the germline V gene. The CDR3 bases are TGCAGCGTTCAAGCGAACCAAGAGACCCAGTACTTC. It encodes CSVQANQETQYF.

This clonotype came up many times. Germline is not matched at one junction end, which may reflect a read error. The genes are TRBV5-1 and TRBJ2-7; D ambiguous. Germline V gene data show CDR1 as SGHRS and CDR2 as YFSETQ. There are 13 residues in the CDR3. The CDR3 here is CASSLGFSYEQYF. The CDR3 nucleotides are TGTGCCAGCAGCTTGGGCTTTTCCTACGAGCAGTACTTC.

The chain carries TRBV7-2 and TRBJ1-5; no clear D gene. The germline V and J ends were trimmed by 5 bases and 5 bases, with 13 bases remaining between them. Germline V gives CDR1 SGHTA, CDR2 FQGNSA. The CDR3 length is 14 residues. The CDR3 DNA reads TGTGCCAGCAGCAACGCGTTCGGTGATCAGCCCCAGCATTTT. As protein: CASSNAFGDQPQHF.

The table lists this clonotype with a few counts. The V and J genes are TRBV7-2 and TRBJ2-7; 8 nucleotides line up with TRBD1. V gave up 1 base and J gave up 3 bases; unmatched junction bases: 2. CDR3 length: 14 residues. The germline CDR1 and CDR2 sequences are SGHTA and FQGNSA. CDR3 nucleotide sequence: TGTGCCAGCAGCTTAGGGACAGGGATCTACGAGCAGTACTTC. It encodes CASSLGTGIYEQYF.

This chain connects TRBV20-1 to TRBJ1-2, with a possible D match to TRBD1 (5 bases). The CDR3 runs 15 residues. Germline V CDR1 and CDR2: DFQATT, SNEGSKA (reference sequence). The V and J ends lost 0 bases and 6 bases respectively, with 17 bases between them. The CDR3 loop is CSARDLAGPGDGYTF. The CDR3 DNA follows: TGCAGTGCTAGAGATCTGGCAGGGCCCGGGGATGGCTACACCTTC.